Following are 9 T cell receptor beta chains from one sample sequenced in a study of shared clonotypes between healthy human individuals. The table came from immunoSEQ multiplex PCR; TCRdb's copy has only in-frame clones and leaves some out. The sample holds 600,000 to 700,000 clones, around 73% seen once. Sequenced input: memory CD4+ T cells sorted from blood. Subset indicated: CD45RA-negative fraction. Receptor source: a woman aged 30 to 39 in good health.

The DNA for the CDR3 is TGTGCCAGCAGCCGGACGACAGGGGGCCGCTACGAGCAGTACTTC. Protein product: CASSRTTGGRYEQYF. The chain recombines TRBV28 with TRBJ2-7; TRBD1 agrees at 10 bases. Looked up from germline, CDR1 is MDHEN and CDR2 is SYDVKM. Trimming took 6 bases from V and 3 from J; bases not matched to a gene: 8. The length of the CDR3 is 15 residues.

The chain couples TRBV29-1 to TRBJ2-5; 8 bases align to TRBD2. This CDR3 is 14 amino acids long. Trimming took 4 bases from V and 5 from J; bases not matched to a gene: 9. Germline V CDR1 and CDR2: SQVTM, ANQGSEA. CDR3 region: CSVVGRASLETQYF. CDR3 nucleotides: TGCAGCGTTGTCGGGAGGGCGTCCTTGGAGACCCAGTACTTC. The variable domain in full, completed from reference TRBV29-1 and TRBJ2-5, reads SAVISQKPSRDICQRGTSLTIQCQVDSQVTMMFWYRQQPGQSLTLIATANQGSEATYESGFVIDKFPISRPNLTFSTLTVSNMSPEDSSIYLCSVVGRASLETQYFGPGTRLLVL.

This clone was observed many times. V and J are TRBV28 and TRBJ2-2; D is unresolved. The germline gives CDR1 MDHEN, CDR2 SYDVKM. Trimming took off 5 bases at V and 8 bases at J, with 9 bases between the two ends. This CDR3 comprises 12 residues. CDR3 sequence: CASSRPGGELFF. The CDR3 DNA follows: TGTGCCAGCAGTCGTCCCGGAGGGGAGCTGTTTTTT.

This chain joins TRBV7-9 and TRBJ2-1, with TRBD2 matching over 8 bases. Unmatched junction bases numbered 12, after V lost 5 bases and J lost 6 bases. Germline V gene sequence: CDR1 SEHNR, CDR2 FQNEAQ (reference sequence). The CDR3 has 16 amino acids. This CDR3 is CASSPAGTRQINEQFF. CDR3 DNA: TGTGCCAGCAGCCCTGCGGGGACTAGGCAGATCAATGAGCAGTTCTTC.

The chain is built from TRBV30 and TRBJ1-5; no clear D gene. Trimming stripped 2 bases from V and 0 bases from J, with 20 bases between. The CDR3 contains 18 residues. Germline V gene sequence: CDR1 GTSNPN, CDR2 SVGIG (reference sequence). The CDR3 is CAWSSSTSLLYSNQPQHF. In nucleotides, the CDR3 is TGTGCCTGGAGTTCCAGCACAAGCTTACTTTATAGCAATCAGCCCCAGCATTTT.

The V call is TRBV19, the J call TRBJ1-3, with 9 bases identical to TRBD1. The CDR3 contains 19 residues. Per germline, CDR1 LNHDA and CDR2 SQIVND (reference sequence). The ends lost 5 bases at V and 3 bases at J; junction bases unmatched: 17. The CDR3 coding sequence is TGTGCCAGTAGTCCCCGCTCGGGACAGGGAACTGCCAATGGAAACACCATATATTTT. Translating it yields CASSPRSGQGTANGNTIYF. Full variable domain (rest looked up from reference TRBV19 and TRBJ1-3): DGGITQSPKYLFRKEGQNVTLSCEQNLNHDAMYWYRQDPGQGLRLIYYSQIVNDFQKGDIAEGYSVSREKKESFPLTVTSAQKNPTAFYLCASSPRSGQGTANGNTIYFGEGSWLTVV.

The count of this clone is one. The chain combines TRBV2 with TRBJ2-1; D is perhaps TRBD1 (5 bases). Germline CDR1 reads SNHLY; CDR2 reads FYNNEI. This CDR3 is 11 amino acids long. Trimming cost V 5 bases and J 7 bases, with 6 bases left between them. Here the CDR3 reads CASSRQNEQFF. The CDR3, as DNA: TGTGCCAGCAGTCGACAGAATGAGCAGTTCTTC.

This chain connects TRBV5-6 to TRBJ2-2; D ambiguous. Trimming took off 0 bases at V and 6 bases at J, with 9 bases between the two ends. The CDR3 consists of 14 residues. CDR1 is SGHDT and CDR2 is YYEEEE in the germline V gene. The chain's CDR3 is CASSLDRVAGELFF. The CDR3 DNA follows: TGTGCCAGCAGCTTGGACCGTGTGGCCGGGGAGCTGTTTTTT.

This clone was seen only once. An end of the junction differs from the germline gene, which may be a read error. Other DNA sequences in the sample encode the same CDR3. This chain links TRBV4-1 with TRBJ2-1; D is ambiguous. The germline V gene has CDR1 MGHRA and CDR2 YSYEKL. CDR3 size: 17 residues. The CDR3 is CASSQVSGGSSYNEQFF. The CDR3 DNA follows: TGCGCCAGCAGTCAAGTTAGTGGCGGAAGCTCCTACAATGAGCAGTTCTTC.